Below are 25 T cell receptor beta chains sequenced from a single sample in a study of blood T cell repertoires in COVID-19. TCRdb's table, derived via immunoSEQ multiplex PCR, lists solely in-frame clones and lacks some. The sample shows approximately 89,000 clones, more than 90% of them seen only once. Sequenced material: peripheral blood. The source of these receptors is a human donor with active COVID-19. The donor label of this sample is uncertain.

This clone was detected only once. The V and J genes are TRBV7-2 and TRBJ1-1; TRBD1 is a possible D gene (6 bases). The CDR3 totals 16 residues. V shed 2 bases and J shed 2 bases, with 15 bases lying between them. Germline V gene data show CDR1 as SGHTA and CDR2 as FQGNSA. The CDR3 here is CASSLSGNRDNTEAFF. In nucleotides, the CDR3 is TGTGCCAGCAGCTTATCTGGGAACAGGGACAACACTGAAGCTTTCTTT.

The count of this clone is one. The CDR3 region is CASTGTGGPGELFF. CDR3 nucleotides: TGTGCCAGCACCGGGACAGGGGGCCCCGGGGAGCTGTTTTTT. The rearrangement uses TRBV2 and TRBJ2-2; 12 bases match TRBD1. V was clipped by 7 bases and J by 6 bases; unmatched bases: 3. Germline V CDR1 and CDR2: SNHLY, FYNNEI. The CDR3 contains 14 residues.

The chain combines TRBV5-8 with TRBJ1-4; TRBD1 is a possible D gene (6 bases). CDR1 is SGHTS, CDR2 YDEGEE, per germline. The CDR3 has 14 residues. Trimming removed 2 bases at V and 7 bases at J, with 12 bases between. CDR3 DNA: TGTGCCAGCAGCTTTCAACAGGGTTTTGAAAAACTGTTTTTT. Protein: CASSFQQGFEKLFF.

The chain links TRBV19 to TRBJ2-7, with TRBD1 matching over 8 bases. The CDR3 runs to 12 residues. V lost 9 bases and J lost 3; bases outside the gene matches: 4. Germline V lookup: CDR1 LNHDA, CDR2 SQIVND (reference sequence). The CDR3 nucleotides read TGTGCCAGCCGGGACAGGAGCTACGAGCAGTACTTC. Residues: CASRDRSYEQYF.

This rearrangement joins TRBV12-3 or TRBV12-4 to TRBJ2-4; the D gene is possibly TRBD1 (5 bases). V lost 7 bases and J lost 5, with 12 bases in between. The CDR3 covers 13 residues. The CDR3 coding sequence is TGTGCCAGCAACCAGGGTAATGAAAACATTCAGTACTTC. Translated, it gives CASNQGNENIQYF.

A single count supports this clone. The chain links TRBV9 to TRBJ1-2, with 8 bases lining up with TRBD1. CDR1 and CDR2 (germline): SGDLS, YYNGEE. This CDR3 has 15 amino acids. With 3 bases clipped from V and 3 bases from J, the junction kept 7 bases outside the gene matches. Written as DNA, the CDR3 is TGTGCCAGCAGCGCGACCAGGGGGCTATACTATGGCTACACCTTC. It yields the protein CASSATRGLYYGYTF.

This chain uses TRBV28 with TRBJ2-7; 11 nucleotides align to TRBD2. CDR3 length equals 17 residues. With 1 base clipped from V and 7 bases from J, the junction kept 12 bases outside the gene matches. Germline-derived CDR1 and CDR2 are MDHEN and SYDVKM. The CDR3 nucleotides read TGTGCCAGCAGTTTATCCATCCAGGGACTAGCGGTCTTGGAGCAGTACTTC. It encodes CASSLSIQGLAVLEQYF.

The V gene is TRBV3-1 (or the pseudogene TRBV3-2), the J gene TRBJ2-5; 7 bases align to TRBD2. The length of the CDR3 is 14 residues. The V segment lost 0 bases and the J segment 9 bases; nucleotides outside the gene matches: 7. Per the germline V gene, CDR1 is LGHDT and CDR2 is YNNKEL (reference sequence). This CDR3 reads CASSQDWGGRAQYF. CDR3 DNA: TGTGCCAGCAGCCAAGATTGGGGGGGGAGGGCCCAGTACTTC.

This chain connects TRBV11-1 to TRBJ1-2; D is ambiguous. V lost 5 bases, J lost 3 bases, and 10 bases lay in between. Germline assignment: CDR1 SGHAT and CDR2 FQDESV (reference sequence). The CDR3 totals 13 residues. In nucleotides, the CDR3 is TGTGCCAGCAGCCCGACCGGGGACTATGGCTACACCTTC. Protein sequence: CASSPTGDYGYTF.

The CDR3 is CASVEGLRGYTF. The CDR3 DNA is TGTGCCAGCGTAGAGGGTTTAAGGGGCTACACCTTC. The chain recombines TRBV2 with TRBJ1-2; D call uncertain. The CDR3 contains 12 residues. The V end lost 8 bases, the J end lost 8 bases, and 15 bases lay between the germline ends. Germline loops: CDR1 SNHLY, CDR2 FYNNEI.

The chain joins TRBV28 to TRBJ1-1, with D possibly being TRBD1 (5 bases). V was pared by 7 bases and J by 9 bases, with 15 bases between. This CDR3 has 12 amino acids. Germline V gives CDR1 MDHEN, CDR2 SYDVKM. CDR3 protein: CASIPQGSKAFF. As DNA, the CDR3 is TGTGCCAGCATCCCCCAGGGTAGCAAAGCTTTCTTT.

This clone was found once. The rearrangement uses TRBV4-2 and TRBJ2-7, with 10 bases aligning to TRBD2. Germline values: CDR1 LGHNA, CDR2 YNFKEQ. Trimming removed 4 bases from V and 3 bases from J; junction bases left unmatched: 6. This CDR3 is 15 amino acids long. DNA for the CDR3: TGTGCCAGCAGCCGGCAAAGCGGGGGGGACTACGAGCAGTACTTC. Amino acids: CASSRQSGGDYEQYF.

The chain recombines TRBV6-5 with TRBJ1-2; 8 bases are shared with TRBD1. This CDR3 has 14 amino acids. CDR1 and CDR2 (germline): MNHEY, SVGAGI. Trimming took 10 bases from V and 6 from J; bases not matched to a gene: 13. The CDR3: CATWDRLKENGYTF. DNA for the CDR3: TGTGCCACCTGGGACAGGTTAAAAGAAAATGGCTACACCTTC.

The chain uses TRBV14 and TRBJ2-1; TRBD2 matches at 7 bases. Germline CDR1 and CDR2: SGHDN and FVKESK. V lost 0 bases and J lost 12; bases outside the gene matches: 5. CDR3 length: 13 residues. The CDR3: CASSQDTSVGQFF. DNA for the CDR3: TGTGCCAGCAGCCAAGATACTAGCGTCGGGCAGTTCTTC.

Concerning this clone itself: Germline and junction disagree at one end, which may indicate a read error. The V gene is TRBV7-2, the J gene TRBJ2-7; no firm D call. The germline V gene encodes CDR1 SGHTA and CDR2 FQGNSA. This CDR3 comprises 14 residues. The CDR3 protein is CASSLVSQSSEQYF. The CDR3 bases are TGTGCCAGCAGCTTAGTTAGCCAGTCCTCCGAGCAGTACTTC.

This clone appeared a single time. The genes are TRBV9 and TRBJ2-1; 11 positions agree with TRBD2. Germline CDR1 is SGDLS and CDR2 is YYNGEE. V shed 2 bases and J 4 bases; nucleotides not matched to a gene: 5. The CDR3 runs to 16 residues. The DNA of the CDR3 is TGTGCCAGCAGCGTCGGGACTAGCGGCCTATACAATGAGCAGTTCTTC. As protein: CASSVGTSGLYNEQFF.

The CDR3 sequence is CASSRGTGTGIRYTF. CDR3 DNA: TGTGCCAGTAGTAGAGGTACCGGGACAGGGATCCGCTACACCTTC. The gene calls are TRBV19 and TRBJ1-2, with 9 bases fitting TRBD1. V dropped 4 bases and J dropped 9; count of bases not matched to a gene: 12. Germline lookup yields CDR1 LNHDA and CDR2 SQIVND (reference sequence). There are 15 residues in the CDR3.

CDR3 region: CASSLFGTGGFGYGYTF. For the CDR3, the DNA is TGTGCCAGCAGTCTATTCGGGACAGGGGGCTTCGGCTATGGCTACACCTTC. V and J are TRBV27 and TRBJ1-2; 12 bases are shared with TRBD1. V shed 5 bases, J shed 4 bases, and the junction held 11 bases outside the gene matches. Germline values: CDR1 MNHEY, CDR2 SMNVEV (reference sequence). The CDR3 runs to 17 residues.

This clone was counted only a few times. V is TRBV5-1 and J is TRBJ1-3; D remains ambiguous. The V gene lost 0 bases and the J gene lost 0 bases, with 7 bases spanning the gap. CDR1 is SGHRS and CDR2 is YFSETQ in the germline V gene. This CDR3 spans 15 amino acids. This CDR3 is CASSLDLNSGNTIYF. Here the CDR3 DNA reads TGCGCCAGCAGCTTGGATCTAAACTCTGGAAACACCATATATTTT.

The chain has TRBV15 and TRBJ2-7; a possible D gene is TRBD2 (7 bases). CDR1 is LNHNV, CDR2 YYDKDF, per germline (reference sequence). This CDR3 contains 17 residues. The germline V and J ends were trimmed by 5 bases and 4 bases, with 24 bases remaining between them. The CDR3 DNA reads as TGTGCCACCAGCGCACTCTTCAAAGGGGGGGGCCGGTACGAGCAGTACTTC. This codes for CATSALFKGGGRYEQYF.

This chain connects TRBV5-1 to TRBJ2-3; the match to TRBD2 covers 14 bases. V dropped 3 bases and J dropped 2; count of bases not matched to a gene: 8. The CDR3 is 18 amino acids. In germline, CDR1 is SGHRS, CDR2 YFSETQ. CDR3 in DNA: TGCGCCAGCAGCTATGGACTAGCGGGGGGCCGTAACACAGATACGCAGTATTTT. Translation: CASSYGLAGGRNTDTQYF.

This chain uses TRBV11-3 with TRBJ1-3; 9 bases agree with TRBD1. Germline V lookup: CDR1 SGHNT, CDR2 YENEEA. V dropped 0 bases and J dropped 0; count of bases not matched to a gene: 9. The CDR3 sequence is 19 residues long. Here the CDR3 reads CASSLEGTGSSVSGNTIYF. As DNA, the CDR3 is TGTGCCAGCAGCTTAGAAGGGACAGGGTCTTCAGTCTCTGGAAACACCATATATTTT.

With regard to this clone: One end of the junction fails to match germline, which may point to a read error. V gene TRBV18 combines with J gene TRBJ2-7; D unclear. The CDR3 totals 12 residues. The germline V gene encodes CDR1 KGHSH and CDR2 LQKENI. CDR3 residues: CASSPDSWRLDF. The CDR3 DNA reads as TGTGCCAGCTCACCCGATTCATGGAGACTCGACTTC. Full variable domain (missing parts from reference TRBV18 and TRBJ2-7): NAGVMQNPRHLVRRRGQEARLRCSPMKGHSHVYWYRQLPEEGLKFMVYLQKENIIDESGMPKERFSAEFPKEGPSILRIQQVVRGDSAAYFCASSPDSWRLDFGPGTRLTVT.

This chain uses TRBV7-8 with TRBJ1-4; D perhaps matches TRBD1 (5 bases). Looked up from germline, CDR1 is SGHVS and CDR2 is FQNEAQ. There are 12 residues in the CDR3. V was trimmed by 5 bases and J by 7 bases, leaving 8 bases between them. CDR3 in amino acids: CASSHQGEKLFF. The DNA for the CDR3 is TGTGCCAGCAGCCACCAGGGTGAAAAACTGTTTTTT.

This clone was found a few times. The chain joins TRBV3-1 (or the pseudogene TRBV3-2) to TRBJ2-3; D remains ambiguous. V was pared by 1 base and J by 12 bases, with 11 bases between. The CDR3 has 12 amino acids. Germline CDR1 reads LGHDT; CDR2 reads YNNKEL (reference sequence). The CDR3 loop is CASSQVSGSQYF. CDR3 DNA: TGTGCCAGCAGCCAAGTTTCGGGTTCCCAGTATTTT.